Sequencing of this T cell receptor beta chain was carried out in a study of blood T cell repertoires in COVID-19. Overall study context: The United States, Italy and Spain supplied acute and convalescent COVID-19 samples. The analysed material was cDNA or gDNA that came from T cells, B-cell-depleted T cells, or PBMCs.

Authors' analysis steps: Amplification of reference gene primers was used by the study to estimate nucleated cell counts. Here immunoSEQ multiplex PCR was the method, and the copy in TCRdb shows in-frame clones only, minus some. V and J calls and clone size are as listed in that table; D and trimming were resolved from the DNA. The sample lists 180,000 or so clones, around 80% occurring once. Individuals drawn from approximately 26 US areas were about 18 to 100 years old. The V gene's germline CDR1 is MNHEY and CDR2 SMNVEV (reference sequence). The CDR3 extends over 16 amino acids. V shed 2 bases, J shed 7 bases, and the junction held 10 bases outside the gene matches.

Sequenced input: PBMCs or T cells enriched from blood (not recorded which). The sequence came from a woman aged 60 to 75 who had recovered from COVID-19. V gene TRBV27 combines with J gene TRBJ2-3; TRBD2 aligns across 9 bases. This CDR3 reads CASSLIPSGTVYTQYF. The CDR3 DNA is TGTGCCAGCAGTTTAATACCTAGCGGGACGGTGTATACGCAGTATTTT.